One and the same sample provided the 27 T cell receptor beta chains below, sequenced in a study of blood T cell repertoires in COVID-19. Repertoires were generated with immunoSEQ multiplex PCR, while TCRdb's copy carries only in-frame clones and drops some. Of 140,000 to 150,000 clones listed, around 80% are singletons. Sample: peripheral blood. These receptors were collected from a man aged 50 to 59 with acute or convalescent COVID-19.

The V and J genes are TRBV5-6 and TRBJ2-5; TRBD1 matches at 10 bases. The ends lost 4 bases at V and 3 bases at J; junction bases unmatched: 6. This CDR3 spans 15 amino acids. The germline V gene has CDR1 SGHDT and CDR2 YYEEEE. The CDR3 bases are TGTGCCAGCAGCGAAACGACAGGGGGCGAAGAGACCCAGTACTTC. Its translation: CASSETTGGEETQYF.

This clone has just a few counts. V usage is TRBV3-1 (or the pseudogene TRBV3-2) and J usage is TRBJ2-1; the D gene is possibly TRBD2 (5 bases). The germline V gene has CDR1 LGHDT and CDR2 YNNKEL (reference sequence). The germline V and J ends were trimmed by 4 bases and 7 bases, with 8 bases remaining between them. This CDR3 comprises 12 residues. The DNA for the CDR3 is TGTGCCAGCAGCCTGGAGCGGAATGAGCAGTTCTTC. It translates to CASSLERNEQFF.

The chain has TRBV5-6 and TRBJ2-1; 11 bases map to TRBD2. V gave up 2 bases and J gave up 7 bases; unmatched junction bases: 5. Per the germline V gene, CDR1 is SGHDT and CDR2 is YYEEEE. The CDR3 runs 15 residues. The CDR3 here is CASSFSGGAENEQFF. DNA for the CDR3: TGTGCCAGCAGCTTTAGCGGGGGGGCCGAGAATGAGCAGTTCTTC.

This chain links TRBV6-6 with TRBJ2-1; 10 bases match TRBD1. Germline loops: CDR1 MNHNY, CDR2 SVGAGI (reference sequence). The ends lost 4 bases at V and 6 bases at J; junction bases unmatched: 6. This CDR3 region has 15 residues. The CDR3 coding sequence is TGTGCCAGCAGTTTCCGACAGGGGGCGGGCAATGAGCAGTTCTTC. It is translated as CASSFRQGAGNEQFF.

The chain has TRBV9 and TRBJ1-1; 9 nucleotides agree with TRBD1. This CDR3 contains 15 residues. Trimming removed 4 bases from V and 6 bases from J; junction bases left unmatched: 10. Looked up from germline, CDR1 is SGDLS and CDR2 is YYNGEE. The CDR3: CASSTRGQGDSEAFF. In nucleotides, the CDR3 is TGTGCCAGCAGCACGAGGGGACAGGGCGATTCTGAAGCTTTCTTT.

The chain links TRBV15 to TRBJ1-1; D remains ambiguous. CDR3 length: 15 residues. Trimming pared 0 bases from V and 0 bases from J, leaving 8 bases between. Per germline, CDR1 LNHNV and CDR2 YYDKDF (reference sequence). CDR3 in amino acids: CATSRDQVMNTEAFF. CDR3 sequence (DNA): TGTGCCACCAGCAGAGATCAGGTCATGAACACTGAAGCTTTCTTT.

The rearrangement links TRBV24-1 to TRBJ2-7; the D is unclear. Germline CDR1 and CDR2: KGHDR and SFDVKD. V dropped 0 bases and J dropped 4 bases, with 9 bases sitting between them. This CDR3 comprises 14 residues. The CDR3 DNA sequence: TGTGCCACCAGTGATTTGCTAGACGGGTACGAGCAGTACGTC. Translated, it gives CATSDLLDGYEQYV.

V and J are TRBV12-5 and TRBJ1-5; maybe TRBD1 (6 bases). Germline V gives CDR1 LGHNT, CDR2 FRNRAP. Trimming cost V 6 bases and J 4 bases, with 13 bases left between them. This CDR3 has 14 residues. This chain's CDR3 is CASGSGQPNQPQHF. CDR3 bases: TGTGCTAGTGGATCTGGACAGCCAAATCAGCCCCAGCATTTT.

V is TRBV4-1 and J is TRBJ1-5; D might be TRBD1 (6 bases). In germline, CDR1 is MGHRA, CDR2 YSYEKL. CDR3 length equals 15 residues. Trimming took off 6 bases at V and 2 bases at J, with 14 bases between the two ends. CDR3 DNA sequence: TGCGCCAGCAGACCAGGGGTTGGGCGCAATCAGCCCCAGCATTTT. Amino acids: CASRPGVGRNQPQHF.

This chain links TRBV9 with TRBJ2-7, with unresolved D. This CDR3 spans 14 amino acids. Germline CDR1 is SGDLS and CDR2 is YYNGEE. The V end was cut by 0 bases, the J end by 4 bases, with 11 bases between. The CDR3 protein is CASSVEVTPYEQYF. The CDR3 nucleotides read TGTGCCAGCAGCGTAGAGGTGACACCTTACGAGCAGTACTTC.

The chain employs TRBV12-2 and TRBJ2-4; the table's D call, TRBD2, was not checked against the DNA. TRBV12-2 is a listed pseudogene. This CDR3 has 22 amino acids. The CDR3, as DNA: TGTGCAAGTCGCTCCCCGAAGGTGGGTCCTCCGGGACTAAGAGTAGCCAAAAACATTCAGTACTTC. It is translated as CASRSPKVGPPGLRVAKNIQYF.

The rearrangement links TRBV6-1 to TRBJ1-2; D is unresolved. The CDR3 is made up of 13 amino acids. The germline CDR1 and CDR2 sequences are MNHNS and SASEGT. The V and J ends lost 3 bases and 7 bases respectively, with 12 bases between them. The chain's CDR3 is CASSDGLVGGYTF. In DNA, the CDR3 is TGTGCCAGCAGTGACGGGTTGGTAGGTGGCTACACCTTC.

V is TRBV7-2 and J is TRBJ2-2, with TRBD2 identical over 10 bases. Germline loops: CDR1 SGHTA, CDR2 FQGNSA. The CDR3 length is 15 residues. V was clipped by 5 bases and J by 6 bases; unmatched bases: 6. The CDR3 region is CASSPVSGGAGELFF. The CDR3 DNA reads TGTGCCAGCAGCCCAGTGAGCGGGGGGGCCGGGGAGCTGTTTTTT.

As concerns this clone: In the same sample, other DNA sequences code for this CDR3. This chain connects TRBV6-5 to TRBJ2-3; possibly TRBD1 for D (5 bases). The V end lost 7 bases, the J end lost 3 bases, and 11 bases lay between the germline ends. Looked up from germline, CDR1 is MNHEY and CDR2 is SVGAGI. The CDR3 has 13 residues. The CDR3 nucleotides are TGTGCCAGCAAGGGGCAGGGAACAGATACGCAGTATTTT. Protein product: CASKGQGTDTQYF.

The V call is TRBV30, the J call TRBJ1-3; 10 bases are shared with TRBD1. The V segment lost 4 bases and the J segment 3 bases; nucleotides outside the gene matches: 3. CDR1 is GTSNPN and CDR2 is SVGIG in the germline V gene (reference sequence). CDR3 size: 14 residues. In DNA, the CDR3 is TGTGCCTGGAAGCGGGACAGGGGTGGAAACACCATATATTTT. It yields the protein CAWKRDRGGNTIYF. The variable domain in full, completed from reference TRBV30 and TRBJ1-3, reads SQTIHQWPATLVQPVGSPLSLECTVEGTSNPNLYWYRQAAGRGLQLLFYSVGIGQISSEVPQNLSASRPQDRQFILSSKKLLLSDSGFYLCAWKRDRGGNTIYFGEGSWLTVV.

V gene TRBV30 combines with J gene TRBJ2-2; D might be TRBD2 (5 bases). The CDR3 spans 14 residues. Per germline, CDR1 GTSNPN and CDR2 SVGIG (reference sequence). Trimming shortened V by 0 bases and J by 5 bases, and 10 bases separated the two germline ends. CDR3 nucleotide sequence: TGTGCCTGGAGTGTAGGAGTAGCGACCGGGGAGCTGTTTTTT. Amino acids: CAWSVGVATGELFF.

V gene TRBV12-5 combines with J gene TRBJ1-5; 9 positions match TRBD1. The germline V gene has CDR1 LGHNT and CDR2 FRNRAP. The length of the CDR3 is 16 residues. J gave up 1 base and V 7 bases, and 8 bases lay outside the gene matches. The CDR3 coding sequence is TGTGCTAGTGTAGGACCACAGGGGGCAAGCAATCAGCCCCAGCATTTT. Translating gives CASVGPQGASNQPQHF.

The J gene is TRBJ1-6, the V gene TRBV12-5; 8 bases fit TRBD1. The CDR3 is 21 residues long. The V gene's germline CDR1 is LGHNT and CDR2 FRNRAP. Trimming took 1 base from V and 0 from J; bases not matched to a gene: 14. As DNA, the CDR3 is TGTGCTAGTGGTTTGGCGGACGGGACAGGCCGCCTGAGCTCCTATAATTCACCCCTCCACTTT. Protein sequence: CASGLADGTGRLSSYNSPLHF. The full variable domain, rest sourced from reference TRBV12-5 and TRBJ1-6, is DARVTQTPRHKVTEMGQEVTMRCQPILGHNTVFWYRQTMMQGLELLAYFRNRAPLDDSGMPKDRFSAEMPDATLATLKIQPSEPRDSAVYFCASGLADGTGRLSSYNSPLHFGNGTRLTVT.

This clone was observed once. This chain joins TRBV27 and TRBJ2-2, with D maybe TRBD2 (6 bases). The CDR3 has 15 residues. V shed 3 bases and J shed 4 bases, with 12 bases lying between them. Germline values: CDR1 MNHEY, CDR2 SMNVEV (reference sequence). CDR3 DNA sequence: TGTGCCAGCAGTTTCGGGGCGGGGATCACCGGGGAGCTGTTTTTT. Amino acids: CASSFGAGITGELFF.

The chain joins TRBV6-5 to TRBJ1-2; D perhaps matches TRBD1 (5 bases). Trimming stripped 3 bases from V and 7 bases from J, with 15 bases between. The CDR3 covers 14 residues. Germline CDR1 MNHEY, CDR2 SVGAGI. As DNA, the CDR3 is TGTGCCAGCAGTTATGGCAGGGTCTTTTCTGGCTACACCTTC. It yields the protein CASSYGRVFSGYTF.

The genes are TRBV5-1 and TRBJ1-1, with D hard to call. Looked up from germline, CDR1 is SGHRS and CDR2 is YFSETQ. V lost 0 bases to trimming and J lost 5 bases, with 11 bases between them. The CDR3 runs 14 residues. In DNA, the CDR3 is TGCGCCAGCAGCTTGGCCGAGGGAAGGACTGAAGCTTTCTTT. Residues: CASSLAEGRTEAFF.

This chain uses TRBV2 with TRBJ1-2; no reliable D call. CDR1 is SNHLY, CDR2 FYNNEI, per germline. V lost 5 bases and J 8 bases, leaving 9 bases between the germline ends. CDR3 length: 11 residues. CDR3 loop: CASSLGEGYTF. Written as DNA, the CDR3 is TGTGCCAGCAGTCTCGGGGAAGGCTACACCTTC.

The rearrangement links TRBV6-4 to TRBJ2-7, with TRBD1 identical over 10 bases. With 5 bases clipped from V and 5 bases from J, the junction kept 9 bases outside the gene matches. This CDR3 region has 15 residues. Germline V gene lookup returns CDR1 MRHNA and CDR2 SNTAGT. CDR3 in DNA: TGTGCCAGCAGTCCCAGGGACAGGGGTGTTGACGAGCAGTACGTC. It codes for CASSPRDRGVDEQYV.

This sequence joins TRBV20-1 and TRBJ2-4; 13 bases are a match to TRBD2. The CDR3 length is 17 residues. Germline CDR1 is DFQATT and CDR2 is SNEGSKA (reference sequence). V trimming: 3 bases; J trimming: 2 bases; junction bases outside the gene matches: 7. CDR3 sequence reads: CSASRTSGGASKNIQYF. CDR3 sequence (DNA): TGCAGTGCTAGTCGTACTAGCGGGGGGGCTTCCAAAAACATTCAGTACTTC.

The rearrangement joins TRBV6-1 to TRBJ2-7; D is unresolved. In germline, CDR1 is MNHNS, CDR2 SASEGT. CDR3 length: 14 amino acids. Trimming left V 2 bases short and J 4 bases short, with 12 bases between. DNA of the CDR3: TGTGCCAGCAGTGAAATAGTTAACAGTTACGAGCAGTACGTC. It is translated as CASSEIVNSYEQYV.

The chain is built from TRBV24-1 and TRBJ2-1, with D possibly TRBD2 on 5 matching bases. CDR1 KGHDR and CDR2 SFDVKD come from the germline V gene. Trimming took 5 bases from V and 5 from J, leaving 12 bases between them. The CDR3 totals 14 residues. In DNA, the CDR3 is TGTGCCACCAGTGGGGGAGAGATTCACAATGAGCAGTTCTTC. Residues: CATSGGEIHNEQFF.

The chain couples TRBV20-1 to TRBJ2-3; D unclear. CDR1 DFQATT and CDR2 SNEGSKA come from the germline V gene (reference sequence). The CDR3 is made up of 15 amino acids. Trimming pared 3 bases from V and 0 bases from J, leaving 13 bases between. CDR3 bases: TGCAGTGCTAGTAAGGCAGACACTAGCACAGATACGCAGTATTTT. It encodes CSASKADTSTDTQYF.